The T cell receptor (beta chain) described here comes from a study of regulatory T cells in long-lasting Graves disease. About the research overall: Graves' patients diagnosed newly had used antithyroid drugs under 3 months. Study outcomes and limitations: Persistent disease exhibited a predilection for TRBV28, TRBJ1-2 and TRBJ2-5.

Assembly of TCR beta libraries relied on iRepertoire HTBI primers together with Arm-PCR of CDR3 regions. Each CDR3 protein gets one entry after TCRdb re-called the multiplex PCR reads with MiXCR. This table holds around 250,000 distinct CDR3 sequences, roughly 18% found once. Deletions cut 4 bases from V and 7 bases from J, with 16 bases between. The CDR3 is 13 amino acids. Germline V gene lookup returns CDR1 DFQATT and CDR2 SNEGSKA (reference sequence). Time point here: newly diagnosed GD, antithyroid drugs for less than 3 months. RNA isolated from PBMCs was used to make the TCR library. This clonotype showed up many times. No antigen is known for it. The sample was also reused in another study, on T cells in Graves' hyperthyroidism and ophthalmopathy. That paper adds: An initial round of RT-PCR targeting the TCR CDR3 relied on the HTBI primer set.

This rearrangement joins TRBV20-1 to TRBJ1-2; a possible D gene is TRBD1 (5 bases). The material was peripheral blood mononuclear cells (PBMCs), obtained at new diagnosis, from a patient treated with antithyroid drugs. The TCR sequence derives from a woman in her thirties with Graves disease. The CDR3 DNA reads TGCAGTGCTACCGAAGACAGTTGGGCTGGCTACACCTTC. It is translated as CSATEDSWAGYTF.